Sequencing of this TCR beta chain was carried out in a study of blood T cells in healthy people across ages. Points on this clonotype: The antigen is not known.

Study observations and caveats: Underestimates were what the diversity estimates from one million T cells were considered to be. Per-million-T-cell TCR beta diversity fell roughly linearly with age.

The individuals who served as donors were healthy Caucasians living in Russia, aged about 6 to 100. The use of a sample-barcoded 5' primer and a J-beta primer mix characterized a second PCR of about 7 to 12 cycles. A tag from a template-switch adaptor with 12 random nucleotides marked each cDNA molecule. TCRdb ran MiXCR on the 5' RACE reads and lists one entry per CDR3 protein. This table holds 600,000 or so distinct CDR3 sequences, under 25% found once. The TCR comes from a man in his sixties or seventies in good health. Sequenced sample: blood.

In DNA form, the CDR3 reads TGTGCCAGCAGGAGCTGGGGTGACACCGGGGAGCTGTTTTTT. Its protein is CASRSWGDTGELFF. This chain uses TRBV6-1 with TRBJ2-2; D call uncertain. Trimming removed 6 bases from V and 3 bases from J, with 11 bases in between. CDR1 is MNHNS and CDR2 is SASEGT in the germline V gene. This CDR3 region has 14 residues.